The 14 T cell receptor beta chains listed next were all sequenced from one sample in a study of technical replicates of blood from several donors. Sequencing used immunoSEQ multiplex PCR; TCRdb keeps in-frame clones, though not all of them. The table records fewer than 95,000 clones, around 94% of them present only once. The sample was T cells isolated from PBMCs. The receptors stem from a human donor in good health.

This chain joins TRBV9 and TRBJ1-2; the match to TRBD1 covers 7 bases. V trimming: 1 base; J trimming: 4 bases; junction bases outside the gene matches: 7. The CDR3 is 15 residues long. In germline, CDR1 is SGDLS, CDR2 YYNGEE. CDR3 in amino acids: CASSVQGGWGYGYTF. Written as DNA, the CDR3 is TGTGCCAGCAGCGTACAAGGGGGCTGGGGCTATGGCTACACCTTC. The complete variable domain, with remaining parts taken from reference TRBV9 and TRBJ1-2, reads DSGVTQTPKHLITATGQRVTLRCSPRSGDLSVYWYQQSLDQGLQFLIQYYNGEERAKGNILERFSAQQFPDLHSELNLSSLELGDSALYFCASSVQGGWGYGYTFGSGTRLTVV.

V and J are TRBV10-2 and TRBJ1-2, with 8 bases lining up with TRBD1. The CDR3 extends over 13 amino acids. With V trimmed by 3 bases and J by 6 bases, 3 bases remained unmatched. Germline CDR1 WSHSY, CDR2 SAAADI. The CDR3 region is CASSEGQGDGYTF. The CDR3 region has the DNA TGCGCCAGCAGTGAAGGACAGGGTGATGGCTACACCTTC.

This chain uses TRBV28 with TRBJ1-5; unclear D gene. Per the germline V gene, CDR1 is MDHEN and CDR2 is SYDVKM. This CDR3 spans 15 amino acids. Between the trimmed V and J ends, which lost 7 bases and 0 bases, there was a span of 13 bases. Written as DNA, the CDR3 is TGTGCCAGCACTGGACGGGGTGTTAGCAATCAGCCCCAGCATTTT. Translating it yields CASTGRGVSNQPQHF.

The gene calls are TRBV15 and TRBJ2-7; TRBD1 aligns across 9 bases. V was pared by 5 bases and J by 3 bases, with 8 bases of the junction left unmatched. This CDR3 region has 15 residues. CDR1 and CDR2 (germline): LNHNV, YYDKDF (reference sequence). As DNA, the CDR3 is TGTGCCACCAGCCTTGCGCTGGGACAGGGCTACGAGCAGTACTTC. Protein product: CATSLALGQGYEQYF.

V gene TRBV30 combines with J gene TRBJ1-2; TRBD1 matches 7 bases. Germline V gives CDR1 GTSNPN, CDR2 SVGIG (reference sequence). V shed 2 bases, J shed 7 bases, and the junction held 4 bases outside the gene matches. The length of the CDR3 is 12 residues. CDR3 region: CAWSPGQAGYTF. For the CDR3, the DNA is TGTGCCTGGAGTCCTGGACAGGCTGGCTACACCTTC.

The CDR3 spells CASSFPSSPLHF. In DNA form, the CDR3 reads TGTGCCAGCAGTTTCCCTAGTTCACCCCTCCACTTT. The V call is TRBV27, the J call TRBJ1-6; D is uncertain. Germline CDR1 reads MNHEY; CDR2 reads SMNVEV (reference sequence). The CDR3 is 12 amino acids. Between the trimmed V and J ends, which lost 3 bases and 9 bases, there was a span of 6 bases.

This chain connects TRBV5-5 to TRBJ1-2, with 7 bases matching TRBD1. The CDR3 runs to 14 residues. Germline trimming cut 5 bases from V and 1 base from J; bases unmatched to any gene: 5. Germline values: CDR1 SGHKS, CDR2 YYEKEE (reference sequence). The CDR3, as DNA: TGTGCCAGCAGTCTGGACAGGAGTAACTATGGCTACACCTTC. Amino acids: CASSLDRSNYGYTF.

The chain is built from TRBV19 and TRBJ2-7; TRBD1 agrees at 10 bases. This CDR3 comprises 15 residues. The germline CDR1 and CDR2 sequences are LNHDA and SQIVND (reference sequence). J lost 3 bases, V lost 2 bases, and 4 bases had no gene match. CDR3 loop: CASSISGTGVYEQYF. Written as DNA, the CDR3 is TGTGCCAGTAGTATATCCGGGACAGGGGTCTACGAGCAGTACTTC. Full variable domain (missing parts from reference TRBV19 and TRBJ2-7): DGGITQSPKYLFRKEGQNVTLSCEQNLNHDAMYWYRQDPGQGLRLIYYSQIVNDFQKGDIAEGYSVSREKKESFPLTVTSAQKNPTAFYLCASSISGTGVYEQYFGPGTRLTVT.

The chain is built from TRBV4-1 and TRBJ2-1, with 10 nucleotides matching TRBD2. Germline CDR1 and CDR2: MGHRA and YSYEKL. The ends lost 4 bases at V and 8 bases at J; junction bases unmatched: 11. CDR3 length: 16 amino acids. CDR3 sequence reads: CASSPETGTSVDEQFF. The CDR3 nucleotides are TGCGCCAGCAGCCCCGAGACCGGGACTAGCGTCGATGAGCAGTTCTTC.

The rearrangement links TRBV6-6 to TRBJ1-3; D is undetermined. The length of the CDR3 is 12 residues. V lost 2 bases and J lost 5, with 4 bases in between. In germline, CDR1 is MNHNY, CDR2 SVGAGI (reference sequence). In DNA form, the CDR3 reads TGTGCCAGCAGTTACGAGCGAAACACCATATATTTT. This codes for CASSYERNTIYF.

The gene calls are TRBV6-1 and TRBJ2-1, with TRBD1 matching over 8 bases. Looked up from germline, CDR1 is MNHNS and CDR2 is SASEGT. The junction had 13 bases not matched to a gene; V was cut back by 2 bases and J by 10 bases. CDR3 size: 16 residues. The DNA of the CDR3 is TGTGCCAGCAGTGAACGATACATTACAGGGGGGCGAGAGCAGTTCTTC. Translation: CASSERYITGGREQFF.

The chain is built from TRBV5-1 and TRBJ2-7; a weak D match, TRBD2 (5 bases). Germline CDR1 and CDR2: SGHRS and YFSETQ. Trimming removed 5 bases at V and 2 bases at J, with 17 bases between. The CDR3 totals 15 residues. Here the CDR3 reads CASREEPFPTYEQYF. The DNA of the CDR3 is TGCGCCAGCAGGGAGGAACCATTTCCCACCTACGAGCAGTACTTC.

CDR3 loop: CASSSGTDIMNTEAFF. Written as DNA, the CDR3 is TGTGCCAGCAGTTCCGGGACAGATATTATGAACACTGAAGCTTTCTTT. The V call is TRBV5-4, the J call TRBJ1-1, with TRBD1 identical over 7 bases. This CDR3 has 16 residues. Trimming at V came to 5 bases and at J to 0 bases, leaving 10 bases not matched to a gene. Germline-derived CDR1 and CDR2 are SGHNT and YYREEE (reference sequence).

The rearrangement links TRBV7-6 to TRBJ2-5; the D is unclear. This CDR3 has 15 residues. Trimming took 5 bases from V and 4 from J, leaving 17 bases between them. The germline V gene has CDR1 SGHVS and CDR2 FNYEAQ. The CDR3 DNA reads as TGTGCCAGCAGCCCGACTCGACTCCCTGCAGAGACCCAGTACTTC. Encoded protein: CASSPTRLPAETQYF.